Below are 32 T cell receptor beta chains sequenced from a single sample in a study of blood T cell repertoires in COVID-19. Clones were sequenced by immunoSEQ multiplex PCR, and TCRdb holds only the in-frame ones, with some missing. Of 100,000 to 150,000 clones in the sample, around 87% are singletons; the top ten hold around 3.4%. The sequencing input was peripheral blood. These receptors were obtained from a woman aged 60-70 years with acute or convalescent COVID-19.

This chain joins TRBV29-1 and TRBJ2-3; 9 nucleotides align to TRBD2. CDR3 size: 16 residues. Germline V gene data show CDR1 as SQVTM and CDR2 as ANQGSEA. V dropped 4 bases and J dropped 4; count of bases not matched to a gene: 12. DNA of the CDR3: TGCAGCGTTGTCGGTTTAGCGGGAGAAGTGGCAGATACGCAGTATTTT. This encodes CSVVGLAGEVADTQYF.

The chain combines TRBV6-5 with TRBJ1-1; TRBD1 matches 7 bases. The V gene's germline CDR1 is MNHEY and CDR2 SVGAGI. The length of the CDR3 is 14 residues. Trimming took 6 bases from V and 4 from J; bases not matched to a gene: 8. CDR3 in DNA: TGTGCCAGCAGCCAGCCAGGGGGAGGCACTGAAGCTTTCTTT. Its protein is CASSQPGGGTEAFF.

This chain links TRBV6-5 with TRBJ2-2; D gene ambiguous. The CDR3 totals 14 residues. Germline assignment: CDR1 MNHEY and CDR2 SVGAGI. The V and J ends lost 6 bases and 1 base respectively, with 9 bases between them. As DNA, the CDR3 is TGTGCCAGCAGGCGGCAGCTGAACACCGGGGAGCTGTTTTTT. This translates into CASRRQLNTGELFF.

The rearrangement joins TRBV2 to TRBJ2-1, with a weak D call TRBD2 (6 bases). Germline CDR1 reads SNHLY; CDR2 reads FYNNEI. The CDR3 sequence is 13 residues long. V was shortened by 7 bases and J by 0 bases, with 7 bases between the two germline ends. The CDR3: CASNSGSYNEQFF. The CDR3 coding sequence is TGTGCCAGCAATAGCGGCTCCTACAATGAGCAGTTCTTC.

The rearrangement joins TRBV28 to TRBJ1-5; tentative D call: TRBD1 (5 bases). Germline V gives CDR1 MDHEN, CDR2 SYDVKM. The CDR3 extends over 15 amino acids. Deletions cut 6 bases from V and 3 bases from J, with 15 bases between. Written as DNA, the CDR3 is TGTGCCAGCAGCGATCCCGACGGACACAATCAGCCCCAGCATTTT. Translation gives CASSDPDGHNQPQHF.

The chain is built from TRBV10-1 and TRBJ2-6; D is perhaps TRBD2 (5 bases). V was clipped by 0 bases and J by 0 bases, with 12 bases between them. Looked up from germline, CDR1 is WNHNN and CDR2 is SYGVQD (reference sequence). This CDR3 is 18 amino acids long. This CDR3 is CASSESIGGSSGANVLTF. CDR3 DNA: TGCGCCAGCAGTGAGTCGATCGGCGGGTCCTCTGGGGCCAACGTCCTGACTTTC.

The gene calls are TRBV19 and TRBJ2-2; TRBD1 aligns across 10 bases. The V segment lost 4 bases and the J segment 4 bases; nucleotides outside the gene matches: 3. Germline lookup yields CDR1 LNHDA and CDR2 SQIVND (reference sequence). The CDR3 loop spans 15 amino acids. The CDR3 is CASSRGTGATGELFF. The CDR3, as DNA: TGTGCCAGTAGTAGGGGGACAGGGGCCACCGGGGAGCTGTTTTTT.

V usage is TRBV6-1 and J usage is TRBJ2-7, with D perhaps matching TRBD1 (7 bases). V lost 2 bases to trimming and J lost 6 bases, with 14 bases between them. Per the germline V gene, CDR1 is MNHNS and CDR2 is SASEGT. This CDR3 region has 14 residues. The CDR3 nucleotides are TGTGCCAGCAGTGAAATGGAGGGGGCCTCCGAGCAGTACTTC. Translated, it gives CASSEMEGASEQYF.

This chain uses TRBV5-1 with TRBJ1-1; 10 bases line up with TRBD1. The CDR3 loop spans 14 amino acids. Trimming cost V 4 bases and J 3 bases; bases outside gene matches: 3. Germline V lookup: CDR1 SGHRS, CDR2 YFSETQ. As DNA, the CDR3 is TGCGCCAGCAGCGGCGGGACAGGGGACACTGAAGCTTTCTTT. Its translation is CASSGGTGDTEAFF.

The gene calls are TRBV19 and TRBJ1-1; 11 bases fit TRBD1. The V segment lost 5 bases and the J segment 5 bases; nucleotides outside the gene matches: 7. This CDR3 spans 15 amino acids. Germline assignment: CDR1 LNHDA and CDR2 SQIVND (reference sequence). The CDR3 DNA reads TGTGCCAGTAGTGGCGGACAGGGGGCTCGAACTGAAGCTTTCTTT. Residues: CASSGGQGARTEAFF.

V usage is TRBV6-1 and J usage is TRBJ1-5; a possible D gene is TRBD1 (6 bases). CDR1 and CDR2 from the germline V gene are MNHNS and SASEGT. V shed 3 bases and J shed 3 bases, with 12 bases lying between them. The CDR3 contains 15 residues. The CDR3 sequence: CASSETAGDNQPQHF. The CDR3 DNA sequence: TGTGCCAGCAGTGAGACGGCAGGGGACAATCAGCCCCAGCATTTT.

V is TRBV27 and J is TRBJ2-1; 12 nucleotides align to TRBD2. The ends lost 5 bases at V and 8 bases at J; junction bases unmatched: 7. Germline V CDR1 and CDR2: MNHEY, SMNVEV (reference sequence). The length of the CDR3 is 15 residues. Here the CDR3 DNA reads TGTGCCAGCAGTCCCCGGACTAGCGGGACCGATGAGCAGTTCTTC. This codes for CASSPRTSGTDEQFF.

The chain couples TRBV9 to TRBJ1-1, with TRBD1 identical over 8 bases. The junction had 4 bases not matched to a gene; V was cut back by 0 bases and J by 0 bases. CDR3 length: 16 residues. Per germline, CDR1 SGDLS and CDR2 YYNGEE. The DNA for the CDR3 is TGTGCCAGCAGCGTAGTTCCAGGGGGCGTGAACACTGAAGCTTTCTTT. It specifies CASSVVPGGVNTEAFF. Together with reference TRBV9 and TRBJ1-1, the CDR3 gives the full variable domain: DSGVTQTPKHLITATGQRVTLRCSPRSGDLSVYWYQQSLDQGLQFLIQYYNGEERAKGNILERFSAQQFPDLHSELNLSSLELGDSALYFCASSVVPGGVNTEAFFGQGTRLTVV.

This chain uses TRBV14 with TRBJ2-7; 9 bases align to TRBD1. This CDR3 comprises 15 residues. V trimming: 4 bases; J trimming: 5 bases; junction bases outside the gene matches: 9. Looked up from germline, CDR1 is SGHDN and CDR2 is FVKESK. The CDR3 here is CASSRTGTGIHEQYF. Written as DNA, the CDR3 is TGTGCCAGCAGCCGAACCGGGACAGGGATCCACGAGCAGTACTTC.

The table lists this clone with a count of one. This chain uses TRBV9 with TRBJ2-7; weak D call: TRBD2 (5 bases). CDR3 length: 13 residues. V was clipped by 6 bases and J by 11 bases, with 21 bases between them. Per the germline V gene, CDR1 is SGDLS and CDR2 is YYNGEE. As DNA, the CDR3 is TGTGCCAGCAAATCAGAAAACCTGAGGGCGGAGTACTTC. This codes for CASKSENLRAEYF.

This rearrangement joins TRBV20-1 to TRBJ2-1, with D possibly TRBD2 on 5 matching bases. CDR3 length: 14 residues. Germline CDR1 reads DFQATT; CDR2 reads SNEGSKA (reference sequence). V gave up 3 bases and J gave up 8 bases, with 17 bases separating them. CDR3 nucleotides: TGCAGTGCTAGTGCTAGCTCTAAAGGCGATGAGCAGTTCTTC. It translates to CSASASSKGDEQFF.

This clone showed up just a few times. This chain joins TRBV25-1 and TRBJ1-2, with a tentative D call TRBD1 (5 bases). The CDR3 extends over 14 amino acids. The V and J ends lost 2 bases and 8 bases respectively, with 15 bases between them. Germline V gene sequence: CDR1 MGHDK, CDR2 SYGVNS. CDR3 in DNA: TGTGCCAGCAGTGAACAGGGAGGGTTGGGGGGCTACACCTTC. Amino acid sequence: CASSEQGGLGGYTF.

This sequence joins TRBV20-1 and TRBJ1-2, with TRBD1 identical over 7 bases. The CDR3 sequence is 11 residues long. The V segment lost 6 bases and the J segment 6 bases; nucleotides outside the gene matches: 4. Germline CDR1 DFQATT, CDR2 SNEGSKA (reference sequence). The CDR3 DNA reads TGCAGTGCCCGGCAGGGGGATGGCTACACCTTC. This gives the protein CSARQGDGYTF.

For this clone: Distinct nucleotide sequences in the sample also encode this CDR3. The V gene is TRBV28, the J gene TRBJ2-7; D gene unclear. CDR1 is MDHEN, CDR2 SYDVKM, per germline. V dropped 1 base and J dropped 3 bases, with 4 bases sitting between them. This CDR3 region has 12 residues. In DNA form, the CDR3 reads TGTGCCAGCAGTTTATCGGGCTACGAGCAGTACTTC. Residues: CASSLSGYEQYF.

The chain is built from TRBV5-6 and TRBJ1-2; possibly TRBD1 for D (5 bases). This CDR3 has 13 residues. Trimming removed 0 bases from V and 6 bases from J, with 9 bases in between. Per the germline V gene, CDR1 is SGHDT and CDR2 is YYEEEE. In DNA, the CDR3 is TGTGCCAGCAGCTTGGGTCCGGGGGATGGCTACACCTTC. Translation: CASSLGPGDGYTF.

CDR3 DNA: TGTGCCAGCAGCTCAGGGGGGTCGAGGCGAGATGAGCAGTTCTTC. Its translation: CASSSGGSRRDEQFF. The chain links TRBV11-2 to TRBJ2-1; the D gene is possibly TRBD1 (7 bases). V lost 4 bases and J lost 8, with 18 bases in between. This CDR3 is 15 amino acids long. The germline CDR1 and CDR2 sequences are SGHAT and FQNNGV.

This chain uses TRBV27 with TRBJ2-1; no definite D call. The germline V gene encodes CDR1 MNHEY and CDR2 SMNVEV (reference sequence). Trimming took 5 bases from V and 6 from J, leaving 14 bases between them. The CDR3 runs to 14 residues. CDR3 sequence: CASSGPGSRNEQFF. In DNA, the CDR3 is TGTGCCAGCAGTGGGCCTGGAAGCCGCAATGAGCAGTTCTTC.

This clone has a handful of counts. The chain uses TRBV29-1 and TRBJ1-2; perhaps TRBD1 as D (5 bases). From germline, CDR1 is SQVTM and CDR2 ANQGSEA. The CDR3 is 14 residues long. The V end lost 0 bases, the J end lost 4 bases, and 12 bases lay between the germline ends. DNA for the CDR3: TGCAGCGTTGAAGACTACCAGGGAAGCTATGGCTACACCTTC. Residues: CSVEDYQGSYGYTF.

This clone has only one observation. The chain employs TRBV28 and TRBJ1-5; the D gene is possibly TRBD1 (6 bases). Between the trimmed V and J ends, which lost 7 bases and 6 bases, there was a span of 13 bases. The germline V gene encodes CDR1 MDHEN and CDR2 SYDVKM. The CDR3 loop spans 13 amino acids. The CDR3 DNA is TGTGCCAGCACCTTACAGGGTTTTCAGCCCCAGCATTTT. It encodes CASTLQGFQPQHF.

Written as DNA, the CDR3 is TGTGCCAGCAGTTGGGGACAGCATAGCACAGATACGCAGTATTTT. It encodes CASSWGQHSTDTQYF. V is TRBV6-5 and J is TRBJ2-3, with TRBD1 matching over 7 bases. The V and J ends lost 4 bases and 0 bases, in that order; junction bases with no gene match: 4. Per germline, CDR1 MNHEY and CDR2 SVGAGI. The CDR3 is 15 amino acids.

This clone was detected only a few times. As DNA, the CDR3 is TGTGCCAGCAGGACATTCGGACAGGGTGAAGCTTTCTTT. This encodes CASRTFGQGEAFF. The chain joins TRBV6-5 to TRBJ1-1; 8 positions match TRBD1. CDR3 size: 13 residues. CDR1 and CDR2 from the germline V gene are MNHEY and SVGAGI. After removal of 6 bases from V and 7 bases from J, the junction contained 7 bases not matched to a gene.

This clone was observed a handful of times. In nucleotides, the CDR3 is TGTGCCAGCAGCAAAGGGGTGCAAGGCTATGGCTACACCTTC. The encoded protein is CASSKGVQGYGYTF. The J gene is TRBJ1-2, the V gene TRBV7-2, with D possibly matching TRBD1 (5 bases). Germline V CDR1 and CDR2: SGHTA, FQGNSA. This CDR3 is built from 14 residues. Trimming removed 5 bases from V and 4 bases from J, with 14 bases in between.

The CDR3 region is CASSRGHYEQYV. The CDR3 DNA is TGTGCCAGCAGCCGCGGGCACTACGAGCAGTACGTC. The chain has TRBV11-3 and TRBJ2-7, with a tentative D call TRBD2 (5 bases). This CDR3 has 12 amino acids. Trimming removed 5 bases from V and 3 bases from J, with 8 bases in between. Germline V gene data show CDR1 as SGHNT and CDR2 as YENEEA.

The rearrangement joins TRBV13 to TRBJ2-3; 8 bases line up with TRBD1. This CDR3 has 16 amino acids. Trimming removed 5 bases from V and 1 base from J; junction bases left unmatched: 8. Germline V gene lookup returns CDR1 PRHDT and CDR2 FYEKMQ (reference sequence). The chain's CDR3 is CASSLGPGQGTDTQYF. DNA of the CDR3: TGTGCCAGCAGCCTGGGACCGGGACAGGGCACAGATACGCAGTATTTT.

CDR3 bases: TGTGCCAGCAGCCCACTTTCCGCGGCGAACACCGGGGAGCTGTTTTTT. Encoded protein: CASSPLSAANTGELFF. The chain carries TRBV7-6 and TRBJ2-2; D is ambiguous. In germline, CDR1 is SGHVS, CDR2 FNYEAQ. CDR3 size: 16 residues. V gave up 5 bases and J gave up 0 bases, with 13 bases separating them.

CDR3: CASSALGQTNTEAFF. The CDR3 bases are TGTGCCAGCTCAGCATTGGGACAGACGAACACTGAAGCTTTCTTT. V gene TRBV18 combines with J gene TRBJ1-1, with 7 positions matching TRBD1. V dropped 5 bases and J dropped 1; count of bases not matched to a gene: 7. The germline CDR1 and CDR2 sequences are KGHSH and LQKENI. The CDR3 has 15 residues.

The chain employs TRBV29-1 and TRBJ1-5, with a possible D match to TRBD1 (6 bases). Germline assignment: CDR1 SQVTM and CDR2 ANQGSEA. Trimming removed 3 bases from V and 4 bases from J, with 10 bases in between. The CDR3 runs 13 residues. This chain's CDR3 is CSVETDRNQPQHF. The CDR3 coding sequence is TGCAGCGTTGAGACGGACAGAAATCAGCCCCAGCATTTT.